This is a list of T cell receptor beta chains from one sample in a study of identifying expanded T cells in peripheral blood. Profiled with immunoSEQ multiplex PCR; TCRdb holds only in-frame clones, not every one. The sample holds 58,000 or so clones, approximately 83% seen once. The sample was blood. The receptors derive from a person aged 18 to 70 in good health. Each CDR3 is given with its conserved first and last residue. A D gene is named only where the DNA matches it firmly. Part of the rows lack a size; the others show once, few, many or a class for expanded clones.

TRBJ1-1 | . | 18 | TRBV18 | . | TGTGCCAGCTCACCCCGGGGGCCAGGGGTTGGGGTGAACACTGAAGCTTTCTTT | CASSPRGPGVGVNTEAFF
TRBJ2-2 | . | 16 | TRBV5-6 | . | TGTGCCAGCAGCTGGCCAGGGACATCGAACACCGGGGAGCTGTTTTTT | CASSWPGTSNTGELFF
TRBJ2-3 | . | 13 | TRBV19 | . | TGTGCCAGTACCCCTAGGGGCACAGATACGCAGTATTTT | CASTPRGTDTQYF
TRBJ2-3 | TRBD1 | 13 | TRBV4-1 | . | TGCGCCAGCAGTTACGAACAGGGGGATACGCAGTATTTT | CASSYEQGDTQYF
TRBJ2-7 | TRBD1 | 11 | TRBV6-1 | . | TGTGCCAGCAGGGACAGGGACGAGCAGTACTTC | CASRDRDEQYF
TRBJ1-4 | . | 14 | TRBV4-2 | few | TGTGCCAGCAGCCAAGATTCGGGTGGCGAAAAACTGTTTTTT | CASSQDSGGEKLFF
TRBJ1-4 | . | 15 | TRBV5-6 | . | TGTGCCAGCAGCGCCTGGGGCAGGGGAGGAGAAAAACTGTTTTTT | CASSAWGRGGEKLFF
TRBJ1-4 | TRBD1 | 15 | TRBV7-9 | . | TGTGCCAGCAGCCCAGAAGGCAGGGGGAGCGAAAAACTGTTTTTT | CASSPEGRGSEKLFF
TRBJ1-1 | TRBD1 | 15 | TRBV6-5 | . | TGTGCCAGCAGTGCGCCGGGACAGGGGAGAGCTGAAGCTTTCTTT | CASSAPGQGRAEAFF
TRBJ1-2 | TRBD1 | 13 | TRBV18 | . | TGTGCCAGCTCACTGACAGGGCTCGATGGCTACACCTTC | CASSLTGLDGYTF
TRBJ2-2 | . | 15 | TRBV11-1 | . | TGTGCCAGCAGCTTAGCAGGGGCGAACACCGGGGAGCTGTTTTTT | CASSLAGANTGELFF
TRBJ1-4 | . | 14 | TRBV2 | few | TGTGCCAGCAGTGAAATGTCAGACAGAGGAAAACTGTTTTTT | CASSEMSDRGKLFF
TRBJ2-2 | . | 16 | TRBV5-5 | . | TGTGCCAGCAGCCCCGCCGGGAGCGCCTACACCGGGGAGCTGTTTTTT | CASSPAGSAYTGELFF
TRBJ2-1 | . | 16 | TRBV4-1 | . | TGCGCCAGCAGCCAAGGTTTGGGGGCTCACTACAATGAGCAGTTCTTC | CASSQGLGAHYNEQFF
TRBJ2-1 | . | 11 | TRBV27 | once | TGTGCCAGCAGCACCCGCTATGAGCAGTTCTTC | CASSTRYEQFF
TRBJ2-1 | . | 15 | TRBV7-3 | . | TGTGCCAGCAGATCGGGACACACAACCTACAATGAGCAGTTCTTC | CASRSGHTTYNEQFF
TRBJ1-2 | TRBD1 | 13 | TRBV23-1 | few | TGCGCCAGAGACAGGGCTAAAAACTATGGCTACACCTTC | CARDRAKNYGYTF
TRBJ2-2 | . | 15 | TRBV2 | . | TGTGCCAGCAGCCCCGCAGGGGGGTGGACCGGGGAGCTGTTTTTT | CASSPAGGWTGELFF
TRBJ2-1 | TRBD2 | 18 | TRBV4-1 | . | TGCGCCAGCAGCCAAGACATGATTCTAGCGGGAGGAATCGATGAGCAGTTCTTC | CASSQDMILAGGIDEQFF
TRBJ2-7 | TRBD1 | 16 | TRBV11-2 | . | TGTGCCAGCAGTCCTGGGGACAGGATGTTCTCCTACGAGCAGTACTTC | CASSPGDRMFSYEQYF
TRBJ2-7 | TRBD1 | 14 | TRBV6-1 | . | TGTGCCAGCCGATGGACAGGGATGACCTACGAGCAGTACTTC | CASRWTGMTYEQYF
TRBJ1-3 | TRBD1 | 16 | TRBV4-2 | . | TGTGCCAGCAGCCAAGAGGACAGGGAAGGTGGAAACACCATATATTTT | CASSQEDREGGNTIYF
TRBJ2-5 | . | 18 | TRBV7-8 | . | TGTGCCAGCAGCTTAGTACGGACAGTGACCCGGTCCCTAGAGACCCAGTACTTC | CASSLVRTVTRSLETQYF
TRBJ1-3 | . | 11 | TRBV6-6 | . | TGTGCCAGCAGTCTTGGAAACACCATATATTTT | CASSLGNTIYF
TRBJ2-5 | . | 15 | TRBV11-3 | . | TGTGCCAGCAGCCCAAGGGGGGATCTTCAAGAGACCCAGTACTTC | CASSPRGDLQETQYF
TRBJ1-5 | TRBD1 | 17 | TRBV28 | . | TGTGCCAGCAGCGGCGCGGGACAGCCCTATAGCAATCAGCCCCAGCATTTT | CASSGAGQPYSNQPQHF
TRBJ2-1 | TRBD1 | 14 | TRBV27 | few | TGTGCCAGCAGTTCGGGGACAGGGCACAATGAGCAGTTCTTC | CASSSGTGHNEQFF
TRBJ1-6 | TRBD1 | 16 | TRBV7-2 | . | TGTGCCAGCAGCTTGCAACAGGGGGTCGGTAATTCACCCCTCCACTTT | CASSLQQGVGNSPLHF
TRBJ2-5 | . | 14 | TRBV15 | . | TGTGCCACCAGCAGAGATGTGACATCACTGACCCAGTACTTC | CATSRDVTSLTQYF